The 24 T cell receptor beta chains below come from one sample, sequenced in a study of blood T cells in healthy people across ages. Alongside a J-beta primer mix, a sample-barcoded 5' primer served in a second PCR lasting 7 to 11 cycles. MiXCR, applied by TCRdb to the 5' RACE reads, yields one record per CDR3 protein. The sample includes approximately 960,000 distinct CDR3 sequences, 25% to 35% seen only once; the top ten take roughly 10%. These same data were also listed under a study on T cells of mothers and their children.

The sequencing sample was made of blood. The source of these receptors is a woman between 40 and 50 years old in good health.

In this sample, this clonotype turned up a few times. The junction and the germline gene differ at one end; a read error may be behind it. The gene calls are TRBV5-6 and TRBJ2-1; D is possibly TRBD1 (6 bases). This CDR3 is 15 amino acids long. Germline V gene data show CDR1 as SGHDT and CDR2 as YYEEEE. CDR3 coding DNA: TGTGCCAGCGGCTTCAGGGACATCTCCTACAATGAGCAGTTCTTC. Protein sequence: CASGFRDISYNEQFF.

With respect to this clonotype: The junction does not match germline at one end; this may be a read error. The genes are TRBV7-3 and TRBJ2-1; either TRBD1 or TRBD2 may fit D (7 bases each). CDR3 length: 16 amino acids. Germline V gene sequence: CDR1 SGHTA, CDR2 FQGTGA. CDR3 sequence (DNA): TGTGCCGGCAGCTTAGGGGGCGGGGGAGCCTACAATGAGCAGTTCTTC. It specifies CAGSLGGGGAYNEQFF.

The J gene is TRBJ2-7, the V gene TRBV6-1, with D possibly being TRBD2 (6 bases). CDR1 is MNHNS, CDR2 SASEGT, per germline. This CDR3 is built from 15 residues. Trimming cost V 8 bases and J 2 bases, with 19 bases left between them. CDR3 coding DNA: TGTGCCAGCTCCCCTCCGGGACTCCCAACCTACGAGCAGTACTTC. Translated, it gives CASSPPGLPTYEQYF.

This clonotype has at least ten counts. The chain is built from TRBV15 and TRBJ2-7; D perhaps matches TRBD2 (6 bases). The V end was cut by 3 bases, the J end by 5 bases, with 14 bases between. This CDR3 region has 14 residues. From germline, CDR1 is LNHNV and CDR2 YYDKDF (reference sequence). The CDR3 region is CATSRNGGDDEQYF. The CDR3 DNA sequence: TGTGCCACCAGCAGGAACGGCGGGGATGACGAGCAGTACTTC.

This clonotype was seen repeatedly, ten times or more. The chain joins TRBV3-1 to TRBJ2-7; 9 bases are a match to TRBD1. Germline CDR1 and CDR2: LGHDT and YNNKEL (reference sequence). The CDR3 has 16 amino acids. The V segment lost 4 bases and the J segment 0 bases; nucleotides outside the gene matches: 7. The CDR3 loop reads CASSRTGVLLSYEQYF. Here the CDR3 DNA reads TGTGCCAGCAGCCGGACAGGGGTCCTACTCTCCTACGAGCAGTACTTC.

This clonotype was detected ten times or more. The genes are TRBV20-1 and TRBJ1-2, with no clear D. The length of the CDR3 is 12 residues. Looked up from germline, CDR1 is DFQATT and CDR2 is SNEGSKA (reference sequence). Trimming removed 6 bases from V and 8 bases from J, with 16 bases in between. The CDR3 is CSARIPSGGYTF. The CDR3 DNA follows: TGCAGTGCCCGGATCCCCTCGGGGGGCTACACCTTC.

This clonotype has a count of ten or more. The genes are TRBV28 and TRBJ2-1; no firm D call. CDR1 and CDR2 (germline): MDHEN, SYDVKM. Trimming cost V 3 bases and J 5 bases, with 8 bases left between them. The CDR3 is 13 amino acids. DNA of the CDR3: TGTGCCAGCAGTTTGCTCCAGAACAATGAGCAGTTCTTC. Amino acid sequence: CASSLLQNNEQFF.

This clonotype was counted between two and nine times. The chain combines TRBV28 with TRBJ1-2, with TRBD1 matching 9 bases. This CDR3 contains 15 residues. V lost 6 bases, J lost 6 bases, and 11 bases stayed unmatched. Germline CDR1 and CDR2: MDHEN and SYDVKM. The CDR3 sequence is CASSKGQGYLNGYTF. The DNA for the CDR3 is TGTGCCAGCAGCAAGGGACAGGGATATTTGAATGGCTACACCTTC.

This clonotype was counted only a few times. V gene TRBV27 combines with J gene TRBJ2-7; TRBD1 is a possible D gene (5 bases). Trimming cost V 6 bases and J 2 bases, with 14 bases left between them. The germline V gene encodes CDR1 MNHEY and CDR2 SMNVEV (reference sequence). The CDR3 sequence is 14 residues long. The CDR3, as DNA: TGTGCCAGCAGGCCAGGGTTGACCCCCTACGAGCAGTACTTC. It encodes CASRPGLTPYEQYF.

This clonotype was detected a few times. The V call is TRBV20-1, the J call TRBJ2-1; TRBD2 aligns across 9 bases. This CDR3 contains 16 residues. V was clipped by 6 bases and J by 2 bases; unmatched bases: 11. The germline gives CDR1 DFQATT, CDR2 SNEGSKA (reference sequence). For the CDR3, the DNA is TGCAGTGCCTCGGGAGTAGCGGGGGCAACCTACAATGAGCAGTTCTTC. Translation: CSASGVAGATYNEQFF.

This clonotype appeared many times. This chain links TRBV20-1 with TRBJ2-5; 9 nucleotides match TRBD2. Germline V gives CDR1 DFQATT, CDR2 SNEGSKA (reference sequence). The CDR3 spans 15 residues. V trimming: 1 base; J trimming: 4 bases; junction bases outside the gene matches: 7. The CDR3 nucleotides are TGCAGTGCTAGAGCTGCCGGGACTAGCCGAGAGACCCAGTACTTC. Protein: CSARAAGTSRETQYF.

The genes are TRBV28 and TRBJ1-5, with D hard to call. CDR1 is MDHEN, CDR2 SYDVKM, per germline. The CDR3 has 15 residues. Trimming removed 2 bases from V and 7 bases from J, with 15 bases in between. Here the CDR3 reads CASSLLSGVDQPQHF. The CDR3 DNA is TGTGCCAGCAGTTTACTCAGCGGGGTAGACCAGCCCCAGCATTTT.

This clonotype was counted a few times. The chain couples TRBV7-9 to TRBJ2-1, with TRBD2 matching 7 bases. The V gene end was trimmed by 7 bases and the J gene end by 7 bases; junction bases not matched to a gene: 16. The CDR3 spans 16 residues. From germline, CDR1 is SEHNR and CDR2 FQNEAQ (reference sequence). CDR3 residues: CASITDGGRHNNEQFF. Written as DNA, the CDR3 is TGTGCCAGCATCACCGACGGGGGGAGACATAATAATGAGCAGTTCTTC.

This chain joins TRBV30 and TRBJ2-2; no clear D gene. The germline V and J ends were trimmed by 4 bases and 1 base, with 7 bases remaining between them. Looked up from germline, CDR1 is GTSNPN and CDR2 is SVGIG (reference sequence). The CDR3 is 13 residues long. The CDR3 reads CAWKKGNTGELFF. DNA for the CDR3: TGTGCCTGGAAGAAGGGGAACACCGGGGAGCTGTTTTTT.

This clonotype was seen only a few times. The J gene is TRBJ2-2, the V gene TRBV6-2 or TRBV6-3; a weak D match, TRBD1 (6 bases). V lost 1 base and J 6 bases, leaving 9 bases between the germline ends. The germline V gene encodes CDR1 MNHEY and CDR2 SVGEGT. There are 14 residues in the CDR3. CDR3 sequence reads: CASSYFKGAGELFF. The CDR3 DNA reads TGTGCCAGCAGTTACTTTAAGGGGGCCGGGGAGCTGTTTTTT.

The V call is TRBV5-1, the J call TRBJ2-7; D tentatively fits TRBD1 or TRBD2 (5 bases each). The J call may be wrong; the DNA end is better matched by TRBJ2-5. The CDR3 spans 15 residues. CDR1 and CDR2 from the germline V gene are SGHRS and YFSETQ. The CDR3, as DNA: TGCGCCAGCAGCTTACAGGTCGGCTCGGGGGAGACCCAGTACTTC. It yields the protein CASSLQVGSGETQYF.

This clonotype was counted ten times or more. The gene calls are TRBV15 and TRBJ2-1; D gene unclear. Looked up from germline, CDR1 is LNHNV and CDR2 is YYDKDF (reference sequence). The length of the CDR3 is 12 residues. Trimming took 3 bases from V and 7 from J, leaving 7 bases between them. The CDR3 DNA reads as TGTGCCACCAGCAGTCCGGTTAATGAGCAGTTCTTC. It yields the protein CATSSPVNEQFF.

Ten or more counts support this clonotype. This chain connects TRBV6-2 or TRBV6-3 to TRBJ2-5, with TRBD1 as a possible D gene (6 bases). The CDR3 is 15 residues long. CDR1 MNHEY and CDR2 SVGEGT come from the germline V gene. V shed 10 bases and J shed 5 bases, with 23 bases lying between them. DNA for the CDR3: TGTGCCACCGAGTCCAGGGGAAAGTTTCGGGAGACCCAGTACTTC. Residues: CATESRGKFRETQYF.

The CDR3 here is CASSQGLSADYEQYF. DNA of the CDR3: TGCGCCAGCAGCCAAGGGTTGTCGGCGGACTACGAGCAGTACTTC. The chain uses TRBV4-3 and TRBJ2-4; no clear D. The J call may be in error: the DNA end matches TRBJ2-7 better. The CDR3 has 15 amino acids. The germline CDR1 and CDR2 sequences are LGHNA and YSLEER.

This clonotype occurred many times. The genes are TRBV20-1 and TRBJ2-5; 12 bases are shared with TRBD2. CDR3 length: 15 amino acids. Trimming took 5 bases from V and 2 from J; bases not matched to a gene: 6. Germline V gene sequence: CDR1 DFQATT, CDR2 SNEGSKA (reference sequence). CDR3 in amino acids: CSASRTSGIQETQYF. The CDR3 bases are TGCAGTGCTTCCCGGACTAGCGGGATTCAAGAGACCCAGTACTTC.

This clonotype was observed a handful of times. The chain carries TRBV2 and TRBJ1-5; D might be TRBD1 (5 bases). The CDR3 spans 14 residues. Trimming removed 7 bases from V and 4 bases from J, with 14 bases in between. CDR1 is SNHLY, CDR2 FYNNEI, per germline. CDR3 loop: CASTTTDWNQPQHF. DNA of the CDR3: TGTGCCAGCACCACGACAGATTGGAATCAGCCCCAGCATTTT.

This clonotype was found a few times. V is TRBV4-1 and J is TRBJ2-3, with a possible D match to TRBD1 (5 bases). In germline, CDR1 is MGHRA, CDR2 YSYEKL. V lost 8 bases and J lost 3, with 15 bases in between. The CDR3 length is 14 residues. For the CDR3, the DNA is TGCGCCAGCTCCCAGGGCCTGGAAACAGATACGCAGTATTTT. Its protein is CASSQGLETDTQYF.

This clonotype appeared a few times. The chain joins TRBV2 to TRBJ2-7; D could derive from TRBD1 or TRBD2 (5 bases each). The V gene lost 4 bases and the J gene lost 0 bases, with 13 bases spanning the gap. CDR3 length equals 15 residues. Germline CDR1 reads SNHLY; CDR2 reads FYNNEI. The CDR3 nucleotides are TGTGCCAGCAGTGTAGGCAGGGCGGGCTCCTACGAGCAGTACTTC. This encodes CASSVGRAGSYEQYF.

CDR3 sequence: CASSQDGRRSPLHF. In DNA form, the CDR3 reads TGTGCCAGCAGCCAAGACGGTAGGCGTTCACCCCTCCACTTT. The V gene is TRBV3-1, the J gene TRBJ1-6; D is undetermined. Per germline, CDR1 LGHDT and CDR2 YNNKEL (reference sequence). The V end was cut by 0 bases, the J end by 9 bases, with 9 bases between. CDR3 length: 14 residues.